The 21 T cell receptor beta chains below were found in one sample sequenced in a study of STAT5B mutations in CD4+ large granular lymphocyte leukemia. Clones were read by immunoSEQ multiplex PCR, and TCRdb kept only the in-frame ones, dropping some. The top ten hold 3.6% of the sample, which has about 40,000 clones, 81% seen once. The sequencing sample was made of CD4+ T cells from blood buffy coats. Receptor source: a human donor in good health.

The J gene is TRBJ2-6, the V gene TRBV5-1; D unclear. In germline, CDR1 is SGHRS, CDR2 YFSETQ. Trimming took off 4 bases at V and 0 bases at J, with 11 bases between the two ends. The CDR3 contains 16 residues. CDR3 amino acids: CASSTTRSSGANVLTF. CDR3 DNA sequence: TGCGCCAGCAGCACCACCAGGTCCTCTGGGGCCAACGTCCTGACTTTC.

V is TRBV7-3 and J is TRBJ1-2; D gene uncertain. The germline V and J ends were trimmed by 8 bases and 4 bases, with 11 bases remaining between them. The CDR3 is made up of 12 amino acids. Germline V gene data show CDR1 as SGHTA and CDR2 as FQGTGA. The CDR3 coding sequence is TGTGCCAGCCAGGCCAGTCTCTATGGCTACACCTTC. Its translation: CASQASLYGYTF.

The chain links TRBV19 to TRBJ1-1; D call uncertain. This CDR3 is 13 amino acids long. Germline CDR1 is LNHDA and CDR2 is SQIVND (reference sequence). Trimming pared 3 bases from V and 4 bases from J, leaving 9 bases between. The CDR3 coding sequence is TGTGCCAGTAGTATGGCGAGTGGCACTGAAGCTTTCTTT. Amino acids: CASSMASGTEAFF.

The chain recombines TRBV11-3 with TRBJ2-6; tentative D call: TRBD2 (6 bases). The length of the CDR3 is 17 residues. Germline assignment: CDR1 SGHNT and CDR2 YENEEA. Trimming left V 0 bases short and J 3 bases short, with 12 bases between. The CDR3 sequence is CASSLEGLLGGANVLTF. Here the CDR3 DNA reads TGTGCCAGCAGCTTAGAGGGACTCTTGGGTGGGGCCAACGTCCTGACTTTC.

Here the CDR3 DNA reads TGTGCCAGCAGTCCTGGGGACAGGGGCCAAGAGACCCAGTACTTC. Translating it yields CASSPGDRGQETQYF. The rearrangement joins TRBV27 to TRBJ2-5; 10 nucleotides agree with TRBD1. V shed 5 bases and J 1 base; nucleotides not matched to a gene: 4. The CDR3 length is 15 residues. Germline values: CDR1 MNHEY, CDR2 SMNVEV (reference sequence).

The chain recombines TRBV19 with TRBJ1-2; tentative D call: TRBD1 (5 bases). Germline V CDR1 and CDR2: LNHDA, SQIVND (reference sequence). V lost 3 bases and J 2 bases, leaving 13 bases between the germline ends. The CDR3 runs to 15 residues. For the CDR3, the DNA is TGTGCCAGTAGTATCGAAGGAGGGGTGAACTATGGCTACACCTTC. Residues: CASSIEGGVNYGYTF.

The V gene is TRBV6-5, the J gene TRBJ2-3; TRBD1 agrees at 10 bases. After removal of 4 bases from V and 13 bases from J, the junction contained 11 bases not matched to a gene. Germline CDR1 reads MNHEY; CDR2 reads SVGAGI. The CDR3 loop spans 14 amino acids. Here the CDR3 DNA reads TGTGCCAGCAGTTCGCTGGACAGGGGGGGGAAAAAGTATTTT. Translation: CASSSLDRGGKKYF.

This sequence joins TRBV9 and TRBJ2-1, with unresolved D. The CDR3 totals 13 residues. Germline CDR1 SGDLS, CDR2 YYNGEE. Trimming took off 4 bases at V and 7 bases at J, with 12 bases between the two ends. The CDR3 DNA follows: TGTGCCAGCAGCCCCACCTCTGGGAATGAGCAGTTCTTC. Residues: CASSPTSGNEQFF.

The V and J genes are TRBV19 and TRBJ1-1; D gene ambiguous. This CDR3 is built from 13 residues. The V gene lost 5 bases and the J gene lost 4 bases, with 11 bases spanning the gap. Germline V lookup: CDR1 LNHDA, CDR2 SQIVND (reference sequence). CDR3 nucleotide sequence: TGTGCCAGTAGTGCCGCGGACGCCACTGAAGCTTTCTTT. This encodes CASSAADATEAFF.

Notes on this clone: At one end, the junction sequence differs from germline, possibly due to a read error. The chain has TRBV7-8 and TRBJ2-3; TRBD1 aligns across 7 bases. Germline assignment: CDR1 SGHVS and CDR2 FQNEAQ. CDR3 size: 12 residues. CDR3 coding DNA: TGTGCCAGCAGCTTACCTCTCGACAGGGTTGATTTT. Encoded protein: CASSLPLDRVDF. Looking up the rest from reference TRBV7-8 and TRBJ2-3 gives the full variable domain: GAGVSQSPRYKVAKRGQDVALRCDPISGHVSLFWYQQALGQGPEFLTYFQNEAQLDKSGLPSDRFFAERPEGSVSTLKIQRTQQEDSAVYLCASSLPLDRVDFGPGTRLTVL.

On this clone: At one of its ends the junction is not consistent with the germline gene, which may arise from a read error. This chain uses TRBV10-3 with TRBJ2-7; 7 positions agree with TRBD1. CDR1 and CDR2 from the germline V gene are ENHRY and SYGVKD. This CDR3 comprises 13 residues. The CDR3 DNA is TGTGCCGTCAGCCCTGGGACAGACTACGAGCAGTACTTC. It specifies CAVSPGTDYEQYF.

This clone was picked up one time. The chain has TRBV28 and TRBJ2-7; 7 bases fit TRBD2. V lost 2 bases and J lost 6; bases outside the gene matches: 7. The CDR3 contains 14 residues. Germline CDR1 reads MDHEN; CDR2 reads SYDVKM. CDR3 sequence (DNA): TGTGCCAGCAGTTTACCCGGGGAGGGGCTCGAGCAGTACTTC. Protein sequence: CASSLPGEGLEQYF.

The CDR3 region is CASSLEGMTEAFF. CDR3 nucleotides: TGTGCCAGCAGCTTAGAGGGGATGACTGAAGCTTTCTTT. The chain uses TRBV7-9 and TRBJ1-1; maybe TRBD1 (5 bases). The CDR3 totals 13 residues. Deletions cut 1 base from V and 5 bases from J, with 8 bases between. Germline V CDR1 and CDR2: SEHNR, FQNEAQ (reference sequence).

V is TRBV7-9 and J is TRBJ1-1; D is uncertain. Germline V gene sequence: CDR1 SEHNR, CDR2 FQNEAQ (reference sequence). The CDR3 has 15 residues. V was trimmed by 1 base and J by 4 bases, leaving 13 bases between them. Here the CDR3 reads CASSLVRGLPTEAFF. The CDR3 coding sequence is TGTGCCAGCAGCTTAGTTCGGGGTCTTCCCACTGAAGCTTTCTTT.

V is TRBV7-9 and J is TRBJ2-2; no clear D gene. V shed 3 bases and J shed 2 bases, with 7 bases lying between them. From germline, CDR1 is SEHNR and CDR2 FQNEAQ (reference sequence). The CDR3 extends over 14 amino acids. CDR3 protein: CASSFQSNTGELFF. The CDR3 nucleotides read TGTGCCAGCAGCTTTCAGAGTAACACCGGGGAGCTGTTTTTT.

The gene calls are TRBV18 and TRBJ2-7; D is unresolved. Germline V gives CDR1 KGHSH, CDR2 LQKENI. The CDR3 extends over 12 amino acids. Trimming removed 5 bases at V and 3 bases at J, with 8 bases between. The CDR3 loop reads CASSKNLYEQYF. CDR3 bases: TGTGCCAGCTCAAAAAACCTCTACGAGCAGTACTTC.

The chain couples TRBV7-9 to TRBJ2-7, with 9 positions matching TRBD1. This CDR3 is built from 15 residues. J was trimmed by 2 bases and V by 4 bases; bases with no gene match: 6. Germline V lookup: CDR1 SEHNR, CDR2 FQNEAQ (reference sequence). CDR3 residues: CASSYGQGLAYEQYF. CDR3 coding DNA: TGTGCCAGCAGCTACGGACAGGGGCTTGCCTACGAGCAGTACTTC. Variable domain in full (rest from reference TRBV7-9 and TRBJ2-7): DTGVSQNPRHKITKRGQNVTFRCDPISEHNRLYWYRQTLGQGPEFLTYFQNEAQLEKSRLLSDRFSAERPKGSFSTLEIQRTEQGDSAMYLCASSYGQGLAYEQYFGPGTRLTVT.

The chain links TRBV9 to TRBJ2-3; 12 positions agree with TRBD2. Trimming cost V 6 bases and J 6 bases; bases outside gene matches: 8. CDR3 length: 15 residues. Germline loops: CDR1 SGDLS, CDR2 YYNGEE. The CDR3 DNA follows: TGTGCCAGCAACGGACTAGCGGGAAGGAGCGATACGCAGTATTTT. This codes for CASNGLAGRSDTQYF.

CDR3 sequence reads: CASSTGARETQYF. DNA for the CDR3: TGTGCCAGCAGCACAGGGGCTCGGGAGACCCAGTACTTC. The chain combines TRBV7-2 with TRBJ2-5; TRBD1 aligns across 7 bases. The junction had 5 bases not matched to a gene; V was cut back by 5 bases and J by 5 bases. The germline V gene has CDR1 SGHTA and CDR2 FQGNSA. The CDR3 spans 13 residues.

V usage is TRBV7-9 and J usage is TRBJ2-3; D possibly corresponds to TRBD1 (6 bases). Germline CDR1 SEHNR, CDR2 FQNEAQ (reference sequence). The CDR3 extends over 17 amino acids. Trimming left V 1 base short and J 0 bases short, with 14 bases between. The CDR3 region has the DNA TGTGCCAGCAGCTTAGTTCAGGGGAATCCTAGCACAGATACGCAGTATTTT. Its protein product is CASSLVQGNPSTDTQYF. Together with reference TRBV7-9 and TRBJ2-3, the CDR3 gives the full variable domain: DTGVSQNPRHKITKRGQNVTFRCDPISEHNRLYWYRQTLGQGPEFLTYFQNEAQLEKSRLLSDRFSAERPKGSFSTLEIQRTEQGDSAMYLCASSLVQGNPSTDTQYFGPGTRLTVL.

The CDR3 sequence: CASSPSRRGPSYNEQFF. The CDR3 bases are TGCGCCAGCAGCCCCTCCAGGAGGGGGCCCTCCTACAATGAGCAGTTCTTC. The J gene is TRBJ2-1, the V gene TRBV10-1; tentative D call: TRBD1 (7 bases). The V and J ends lost 6 bases and 0 bases respectively, with 18 bases between them. Germline CDR1 and CDR2: WNHNN and SYGVQD (reference sequence). CDR3 size: 17 residues.